This T cell receptor (beta chain) was identified in a study of CD8+CD57+ T cells in acquired aplastic anemia. The overall study: The DNA of sorted CD4+ and CD8+ cells averaged roughly 3.2 ug. Whole-study results and caveats: Comparison of patients with controls identified approximately 28 shared CD8+ CDR3 sequences.

Patients included in sequencing had previously demonstrated CD8+CD57+ cell expansion by flow cytometry. None of the patients had been given any therapy when their blood was sampled. V gave up 3 bases and J gave up 0 bases, with 6 bases separating them. Looked up from germline, CDR1 is KGHDR and CDR2 is SFDVKD. The CDR3 is made up of 14 amino acids. The study profiled TCR beta VDJ and CDR3 using genomic DNA as template. TCRdb processed the reads anew with MiXCR; each CDR3 protein has one entry. The sample includes under 350,000 distinct CDR3 sequences, approximately 57% of them seen just once. As to this clonotype: The antigen is unknown.

This clonotype was sampled from a human donor with aplastic anemia. The specimen was sorted CD4+, CD8+, or CD8+CD57+ T cells (not recorded which) from PBMCs. The rearrangement joins TRBV24-1 to TRBJ2-3; D not certain. The CDR3 nucleotides are TGTGCCACCAGTGATAGGCGCAGCACAGATACGCAGTATTTT. Translation: CATSDRRSTDTQYF.